The present entry profiles one T cell receptor beta chain with its context. After removal of 5 bases from V and 0 bases from J, the junction contained 13 bases not matched to a gene. CDR1 and CDR2 (germline): SGHDN, FVKESK. The CDR3 is 19 residues long. This sample is drawn from a study of cytomegalovirus exposure and HLA in healthy donors. PCR primers comprised 60 Vbeta and 13 Jbeta primers. Generated by immunoSEQ multiplex PCR, the TCRdb table keeps only in-frame clones and is missing some. The table includes tens of thousands of clones, almost 75% detected once. Sequencing input: PBMCs. The TCR comes from a man aged 45 to 65 in good health and CMV-seronegative. The chain uses TRBV14 and TRBJ2-6, with TRBD1 identical over 7 bases. CDR3 sequence (DNA): TGTGCCAGCAGCGGCCCGTCCCGGGACAGCGGCTCTGGGGCCAACGTCCTGACTTTC. Translating it yields CASSGPSRDSGSGANVLTF.